This T cell receptor (beta chain) was obtained from a study of cytomegalovirus exposure and HLA in healthy donors. As for the study in general: One earlier analysis, a look at roughly 180 million T cells, found about 110 million unique TCR beta sequences.

Turning to this clone: The antigen is unknown.

The study ran its PCR with 60 Vbeta and 13 Jbeta primers. TCRdb's copy holds only in-frame clones and misses some; the assay was immunoSEQ multiplex PCR. The sample lists some 140,000 clones; 66% were seen once. CDR1 is SGHRS, CDR2 YFSETQ, per germline. The CDR3 runs to 14 residues. Germline trimming cut 5 bases from V and 2 bases from J; bases unmatched to any gene: 5. General study points: Per a later analysis, about 18,000 TCR beta sequences showed association with HLA alleles at 0.05 false discovery rate. When the data were analyzed later, several of the most significant clusters appeared to be linked to common viral pathogens. Among TCR beta chains, those listed as cytomegalovirus-associated numbered under 200.

Input material: PBMCs. The chain has TRBV5-1 and TRBJ2-7; TRBD1 agrees at 9 bases. The sequence was collected from a human donor in good health. This CDR3 is CASSTGTGTYEQYF. The CDR3 DNA is TGCGCCAGCAGTACCGGGACAGGGACCTACGAGCAGTACTTC.